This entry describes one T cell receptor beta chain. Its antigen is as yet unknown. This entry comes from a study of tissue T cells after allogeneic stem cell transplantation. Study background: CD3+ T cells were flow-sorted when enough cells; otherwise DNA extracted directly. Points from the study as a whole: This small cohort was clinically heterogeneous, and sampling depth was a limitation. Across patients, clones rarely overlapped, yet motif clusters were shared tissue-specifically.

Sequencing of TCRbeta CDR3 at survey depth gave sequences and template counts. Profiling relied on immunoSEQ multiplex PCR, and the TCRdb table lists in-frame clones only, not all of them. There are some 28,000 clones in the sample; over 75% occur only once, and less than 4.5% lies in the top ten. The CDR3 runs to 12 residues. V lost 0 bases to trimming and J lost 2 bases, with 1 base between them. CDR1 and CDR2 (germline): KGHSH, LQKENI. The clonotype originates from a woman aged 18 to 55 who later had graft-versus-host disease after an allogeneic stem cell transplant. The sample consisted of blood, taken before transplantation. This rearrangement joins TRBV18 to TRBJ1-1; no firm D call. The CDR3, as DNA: TGTGCCAGCTCACCACCCAACACTGAAGCTTTCTTT. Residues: CASSPPNTEAFF.